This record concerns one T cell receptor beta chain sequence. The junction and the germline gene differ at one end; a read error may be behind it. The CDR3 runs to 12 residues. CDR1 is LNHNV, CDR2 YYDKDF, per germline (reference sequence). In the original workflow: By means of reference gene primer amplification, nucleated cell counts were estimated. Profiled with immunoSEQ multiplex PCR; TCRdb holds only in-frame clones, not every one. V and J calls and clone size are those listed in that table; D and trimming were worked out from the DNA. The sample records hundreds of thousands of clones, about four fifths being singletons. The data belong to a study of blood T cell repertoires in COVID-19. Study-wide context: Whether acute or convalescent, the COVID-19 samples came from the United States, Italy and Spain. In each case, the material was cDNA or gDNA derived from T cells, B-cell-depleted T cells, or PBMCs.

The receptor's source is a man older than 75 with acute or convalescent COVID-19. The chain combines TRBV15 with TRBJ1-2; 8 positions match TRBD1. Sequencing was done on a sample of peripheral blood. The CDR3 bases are TGTGCCACCAGCAGAGATCAGGGGGCCTTTTTATTC. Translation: CATSRDQGAFLF.